The following is a T cell receptor beta chain sequence with its context. The clone's antigen remains unknown. Base qualities are missing; no much larger clone stands one base away. Each collaborating institution followed its own protocols to collect whole blood in K2EDTA tubes. For TCRbeta analysis, collaborators shipped samples as frozen whole blood, isolated PBMCs, or DNA extracted from either of those sample types. V drops 2 bases and J drops 3 bases, leaving 12 bases in between. The CDR3 starts with the cysteine, ends with the phenylalanine, and has 15 residues. This entry keeps only the CDR3 DNA: 45 bases, framed from base 1. CDR1 LGHNA and CDR2 YSLEER are derived from the germline V gene. The sample originates from a study of blood T cell repertoires in COVID-19 (dated by TCRdb to about 2020). Describing the broader study: Samples covering the acute and convalescent phases of COVID-19 were provided by collaborators in the United States, Italy and Spain. Where available, HLA class I and class II types were obtained from metadata supplied by the sample provider rather than from assay-based typing. Nearly every sample came with metadata listing a de-identified subject ID, COVID-19 status, age in years and sex. The prospective study material was composed of cDNA or gDNA derived from T cells, B-cell-depleted T cells, or PBMCs. Samples came from the ongoing ImmuneRACE study (first 160 participants) plus 1,254 subjects from 6 global collaborators. Deeply sampled blood TCRbeta repertoires from subjects exposed to, actively infected with, or recovered from COVID-19 were included in the dataset. The repertoires were released in a freely available public database intended as a resource for research on the immune response to SARS-CoV-2.

Study-wide conclusions, independent of this receptor: How much clinical and demographic metadata was included differed by source and by participant, and the metadata was provided uncurated.

TCRbeta CDR3 regions were amplified from genomic DNA using the immunoSEQ Assay, a bias-controlled multiplex PCR. In the paper's pipeline: The number of nucleated cells in each sample was estimated from the amplification of reference gene primers within the assay. To quantify the absolute abundance of each unique TCRbeta CDR3 rearrangement, sequence reads were collapsed and filtered. Productive Simpson clonality was computed per sample as the square root of Simpson's diversity index over productive rearrangements. As stored in TCRdb, this immuneACCESS dataset retains in-frame rearrangements with V and J assigned. A fraction of the clones does not appear; measured against another copy, unresolved V genes explain less than half of the discrepancy, and the remainder lacks a known reason. V, J and clone size are taken as reported in that table, and D and trimming were inferred from the DNA itself. Across this sample there are 70,000 or so clones, with around 77% seen only once. In total, the top ten clones hold approximately 15% of the sample.

Sequencing input: peripheral blood. The chain is assembled from TRBV4-3 and TRBJ2-3, and the D gene may be TRBD1, 6 bases matching. The sequence was collected from a man aged 55 to 70 with acute or convalescent COVID-19. This receptor carries the CDR3 CASSQKTGRTDTQYF. In nucleotide form, the sequence is TGCGCCAGCAGCCAAAAGACAGGACGGACAGATACGCAGTATTTT.